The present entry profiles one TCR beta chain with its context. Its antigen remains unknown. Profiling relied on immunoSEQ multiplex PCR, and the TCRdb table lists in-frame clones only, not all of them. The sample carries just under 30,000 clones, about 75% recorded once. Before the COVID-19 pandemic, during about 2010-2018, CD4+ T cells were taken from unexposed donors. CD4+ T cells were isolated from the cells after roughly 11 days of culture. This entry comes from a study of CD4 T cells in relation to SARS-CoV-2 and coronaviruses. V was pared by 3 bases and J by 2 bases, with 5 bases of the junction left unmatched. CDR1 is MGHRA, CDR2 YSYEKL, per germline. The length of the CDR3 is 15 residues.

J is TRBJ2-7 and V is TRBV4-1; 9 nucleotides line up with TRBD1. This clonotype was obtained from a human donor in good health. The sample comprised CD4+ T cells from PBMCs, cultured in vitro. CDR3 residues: CASSQPGQGTYEQYF. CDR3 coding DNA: TGCGCCAGCAGCCAGCCGGGACAGGGAACCTACGAGCAGTACTTC.